A single sample is the source of the 24 T cell receptor beta chains below, sequenced in a study of blood T cell repertoires in COVID-19 (dated by TCRdb to 2019 to 2021). Libraries were prepared through the immunoSEQ multiplex PCR assay. TCRdb carries this immuneACCESS record with in-frame sequences only. Its versions omit some clonotypes, under half of them owing to an unresolved V gene in the studies checked, with the rest unexplained. This sample holds some 370,000 clones; roughly four fifths were observed only once. The biggest ten clones account for less than 6% of the sample. Sequencing was done on a sample of PBMCs or T cells enriched from blood (not recorded which). Receptors originate from a woman between 50 and 59 years old who had recovered from COVID-19.

The V and J genes are TRBV29-1 and TRBJ1-1, with 8 bases identical to TRBD1. The CDR3 covers 11 residues. Germline V gives CDR1 SQVTM, CDR2 ANQGSEA. V lost 5 bases and J lost 9; bases outside the gene matches: 5. The CDR3 loop is CSVLTGGQAFF. Here the CDR3 DNA reads TGCAGCGTTCTCACAGGGGGGCAAGCTTTCTTT.

CDR3: CASSHRGSGGFTDTQYF. CDR3 nucleotides: TGCGCCAGCAGCCACCGGGGTAGCGGGGGATTCACAGATACGCAGTATTTT. The J gene is TRBJ2-3, the V gene TRBV5-1; 9 bases agree with TRBD2. CDR1 and CDR2 from the germline V gene are SGHRS and YFSETQ. CDR3 length: 17 residues. With V trimmed by 4 bases and J by 2 bases, 11 bases remained unmatched.

This chain uses TRBV3-1 (or the pseudogene TRBV3-2) with TRBJ1-3; perhaps TRBD1 as D (5 bases). The germline V gene encodes CDR1 LGHDT and CDR2 YNNKEL (reference sequence). Trimming left V 1 base short and J 0 bases short, with 13 bases between. This CDR3 spans 17 amino acids. The DNA of the CDR3 is TGTGCCAGCAGCCAAGTGTGGGGCCGCAGCTCTGGAAACACCATATATTTT. This sequence encodes CASSQVWGRSSGNTIYF.

This rearrangement joins TRBV4-1 to TRBJ1-3; no reliable D call. CDR1 MGHRA and CDR2 YSYEKL come from the germline V gene. V was clipped by 1 base and J by 1 base, with 8 bases between them. The CDR3 spans 15 residues. The CDR3 nucleotides read TGCGCCAGCAGCCAAGGTGCAGGATCTGGAAACACCATATATTTT. Amino acids: CASSQGAGSGNTIYF.

The chain carries TRBV5-6 and TRBJ1-2; 7 bases match TRBD1. The CDR3 loop spans 13 amino acids. Germline CDR1 reads SGHDT; CDR2 reads YYEEEE. Unmatched junction bases numbered 5, after V lost 2 bases and J lost 7 bases. The CDR3 protein is CASSLTGVPGYTF. In nucleotides, the CDR3 is TGTGCCAGCAGCTTAACAGGGGTACCTGGCTACACCTTC.

This chain links TRBV10-3 with TRBJ2-1; 9 bases agree with TRBD1. Germline values: CDR1 ENHRY, CDR2 SYGVKD. Trimming cost V 4 bases and J 7 bases; bases outside gene matches: 8. This CDR3 region has 15 residues. CDR3 bases: TGTGCCATCAGTGTTTCGACAGGGGGTAGGAATGAGCAGTTCTTC. This sequence encodes CAISVSTGGRNEQFF.

About this clone: Other DNA sequences in the sample encode the same CDR3. The CDR3: CASSSRYEQYF. CDR3 coding DNA: TGTGCCAGCAGCTCTAGATACGAGCAGTACTTC. The chain has TRBV7-2 and TRBJ2-7; no reliable D call. Germline loops: CDR1 SGHTA, CDR2 FQGNSA. The CDR3 totals 11 residues. The germline V and J ends were trimmed by 4 bases and 4 bases, with 5 bases remaining between them.

The chain couples TRBV5-1 to TRBJ1-2, with 9 bases that match TRBD1. Trimming cost V 3 bases and J 4 bases; bases outside gene matches: 10. CDR1 is SGHRS, CDR2 YFSETQ, per germline. The length of the CDR3 is 16 residues. The DNA of the CDR3 is TGCGCCAGCAGCTCCTCCGGGACAGGGTCTATCTATGGCTACACCTTC. It specifies CASSSSGTGSIYGYTF.

The chain combines TRBV7-9 with TRBJ2-1, with TRBD2 identical over 8 bases. The germline gives CDR1 SEHNR, CDR2 FQNEAQ (reference sequence). This CDR3 has 16 residues. With V trimmed by 5 bases and J by 7 bases, 13 bases remained unmatched. The CDR3 loop is CASSALGGGGSNEQFF. The CDR3 DNA follows: TGTGCCAGCAGCGCCCTCGGAGGCGGGGGGTCGAATGAGCAGTTCTTC.

The V gene is TRBV7-2, the J gene TRBJ2-7; TRBD2 agrees at 12 bases. The V and J ends lost 2 bases and 2 bases, in that order; junction bases with no gene match: 1. Per germline, CDR1 SGHTA and CDR2 FQGNSA. CDR3 size: 15 residues. The CDR3 sequence: CASSLRLAGAYEQYF. In nucleotides, the CDR3 is TGTGCCAGCAGCTTAAGACTAGCGGGAGCCTACGAGCAGTACTTC.

J is TRBJ2-1 and V is TRBV30, with D tentatively TRBD2 (5 bases). From germline, CDR1 is GTSNPN and CDR2 SVGIG (reference sequence). CDR3 length equals 16 residues. Trimming shortened V by 0 bases and J by 4 bases, and 16 bases separated the two germline ends. The CDR3 coding sequence is TGTGCCTGGAGTGTAAAATCGGCGGGCCTATACAATGAGCAGTTCTTC. Protein: CAWSVKSAGLYNEQFF.

This rearrangement joins TRBV19 to TRBJ1-3, with D possibly being TRBD1 (5 bases). The V end lost 3 bases, the J end lost 8 bases, and 20 bases lay between the germline ends. This CDR3 has 16 residues. Germline assignment: CDR1 LNHDA and CDR2 SQIVND (reference sequence). The DNA of the CDR3 is TGTGCCAGTAGTATTTCGGGCAGGGTTGCTTCAGACACCATATATTTT. Residues: CASSISGRVASDTIYF.

Only a few counts were recorded for this clone. This chain joins TRBV28 and TRBJ2-7; tentatively, D is TRBD1 (6 bases). V was trimmed by 3 bases and J by 0 bases, leaving 12 bases between them. The CDR3 is 15 residues long. Germline lookup yields CDR1 MDHEN and CDR2 SYDVKM. The CDR3 nucleotides read TGTGCCAGCAGTTTTCAGGCAGGGGCCTCCTACGAGCAGTACTTC. Protein product: CASSFQAGASYEQYF.

V is TRBV11-2 and J is TRBJ2-3; 7 nucleotides line up with TRBD1. Per the germline V gene, CDR1 is SGHAT and CDR2 is FQNNGV. The length of the CDR3 is 14 residues. The V gene end was trimmed by 5 bases and the J gene end by 3 bases; junction bases not matched to a gene: 5. This CDR3 is CASSPDRATDTQYF. CDR3 in DNA: TGTGCCAGCAGCCCAGACAGGGCAACAGATACGCAGTATTTT.

DNA of the CDR3: TGTGCCAGTACCGACAGGGGGCGGCTGAACACTGAAGCTTTCTTT. Translating gives CASTDRGRLNTEAFF. The chain combines TRBV19 with TRBJ1-1, with 10 bases that match TRBD1. Germline values: CDR1 LNHDA, CDR2 SQIVND (reference sequence). The CDR3 sequence is 15 residues long. Trimming cost V 7 bases and J 0 bases; bases outside gene matches: 5.

The gene calls are TRBV11-2 and TRBJ1-3; D not certain. This CDR3 is 15 amino acids long. The V and J ends lost 1 base and 0 bases respectively, with 7 bases between them. Germline CDR1 SGHAT, CDR2 FQNNGV. The CDR3 coding sequence is TGTGCCAGCAGCTTAGGCGCGGGCTCTGGAAACACCATATATTTT. It encodes CASSLGAGSGNTIYF.

V usage is TRBV6-1 and J usage is TRBJ2-7; no clear D. This CDR3 is 12 amino acids long. The germline CDR1 and CDR2 sequences are MNHNS and SASEGT. The ends were cut back, 2 bases at V and 3 bases at J, with 5 bases in the middle. The CDR3 DNA sequence: TGTGCCAGCAGTGAAACTTTCTACGAGCAGTACTTC. This gives the protein CASSETFYEQYF.

This clone was observed a handful of times. The gene calls are TRBV19 and TRBJ1-1; D not resolved. Germline V lookup: CDR1 LNHDA, CDR2 SQIVND (reference sequence). The CDR3 length is 15 residues. The V gene lost 1 base and the J gene lost 5 bases, with 14 bases spanning the gap. The DNA for the CDR3 is TGTGCCAGTAGTATAGTTCCGGAGGGTCGGACTGAAGCTTTCTTT. The encoded protein is CASSIVPEGRTEAFF.

The V and J genes are TRBV5-4 and TRBJ1-1; TRBD1 matches 7 bases. Germline-derived CDR1 and CDR2 are SGHNT and YYREEE (reference sequence). The V segment lost 4 bases and the J segment 0 bases; nucleotides outside the gene matches: 9. The CDR3 spans 16 residues. The CDR3 protein is CASSQAAGQLNTEAFF. CDR3 nucleotides: TGTGCCAGCAGCCAGGCGGCGGGACAGCTGAACACTGAAGCTTTCTTT.

This clone appeared once. V usage is TRBV3-1 (or the pseudogene TRBV3-2) and J usage is TRBJ1-1; D is unresolved. The germline CDR1 and CDR2 sequences are LGHDT and YNNKEL (reference sequence). This CDR3 has 14 amino acids. The germline V and J ends were trimmed by 5 bases and 4 bases, with 14 bases remaining between them. The CDR3 DNA is TGTGCCAGCAGCTTGAGCACCACTGGCACTGAAGCTTTCTTT. This sequence encodes CASSLSTTGTEAFF.

The genes are TRBV5-1 and TRBJ2-7; TRBD2 is a possible D gene (6 bases). V was clipped by 2 bases and J by 1 base, with 7 bases between them. In germline, CDR1 is SGHRS, CDR2 YFSETQ. The CDR3 sequence is 13 residues long. The CDR3 is CASSFGGSYEQYF. The CDR3 DNA reads as TGCGCCAGCAGCTTCGGAGGGTCCTACGAGCAGTACTTC.

The chain carries TRBV3-1 (or the pseudogene TRBV3-2) and TRBJ2-1; tentative D call: TRBD1 (5 bases). The V gene's germline CDR1 is LGHDT and CDR2 YNNKEL (reference sequence). Trimming pared 1 base from V and 8 bases from J, leaving 9 bases between. The CDR3 extends over 13 amino acids. CDR3 bases: TGTGCCAGCAGCCAAGTCCAGGGTGATGAGCAGTTCTTC. Protein product: CASSQVQGDEQFF.

This clone came up once. This chain links TRBV9 with TRBJ2-7, with D perhaps TRBD2 (5 bases). The CDR3 consists of 14 residues. Trimming took 0 bases from V and 0 from J, leaving 7 bases between them. Germline V gene lookup returns CDR1 SGDLS and CDR2 YYNGEE. CDR3 protein: CASSVGGVSYEQYF. DNA of the CDR3: TGTGCCAGCAGCGTAGGGGGAGTCTCCTACGAGCAGTACTTC. The complete variable domain, with remaining parts taken from reference TRBV9 and TRBJ2-7, reads DSGVTQTPKHLITATGQRVTLRCSPRSGDLSVYWYQQSLDQGLQFLIQYYNGEERAKGNILERFSAQQFPDLHSELNLSSLELGDSALYFCASSVGGVSYEQYFGPGTRLTVT.

This chain links TRBV27 with TRBJ1-4; the D gene is possibly TRBD1 (6 bases). This CDR3 comprises 15 residues. Germline-derived CDR1 and CDR2 are MNHEY and SMNVEV (reference sequence). V shed 5 bases and J shed 8 bases, with 18 bases lying between them. CDR3 bases: TGTGCCAGCAGTCTCCTGGGAGGGGGATACGAAAAACTGTTTTTT. Residues: CASSLLGGGYEKLFF.